This T cell receptor beta chain was recovered during a study of CD8+ T cells in alopecia areata. Extraction and reverse transcription of RNA yielded cDNA as the sequencing template. Profiling relied on immunoSEQ multiplex PCR, and the TCRdb table lists in-frame clones only, not all of them. The table shows approximately 150,000 clones, with about 85% occurring only once. V shed 4 bases, J shed 15 bases, and the junction held 9 bases outside the gene matches. The germline gives CDR1 LGHNT, CDR2 FRNRAP. This CDR3 spans 12 amino acids. As for treatment: oral pan-JAK inhibitor, 5-10 mg twice daily. V usage is TRBV12-5 and J usage is TRBJ2-1; 7 bases line up with TRBD1. The sequencing here drew on CD8+ T cells sorted from blood, taken at week 4, from a patient treated with tofacitinib. The TCR sequence derives from a human donor with alopecia areata. The DNA of the CDR3 is TGTGCTAGTGGTTGGGACAGTTCAGAGGGGTTCTTC. Protein: CASGWDSSEGFF.